This TCR beta chain was captured in a study of blood T cell repertoires in COVID-19. Deletions cut 1 base from V and 4 bases from J, with 4 bases between. Germline V gene lookup returns CDR1 PRHDT and CDR2 FYEKMQ (reference sequence). The CDR3 is 12 residues long. Study members were between about 18 and 95 years old and lived in 20 to 30 US regions. Symptom resolution, clearance, or two negative PCRs marked the recovered donors of Cohort 3. In the original workflow: Reference gene primer amplification yielded estimated nucleated cell counts. The protocol was immunoSEQ multiplex PCR, while the TCRdb copy is restricted to in-frame clones and leaves out a portion. From that table come the V and J calls and clone size; the DNA was used to work out D and trimming. The sample carries approximately 280,000 clones, roughly 89% recorded once.

Sequences were obtained from PBMCs or T cells enriched from blood (not recorded which). The sequence was obtained from a woman aged 60-75 years who had recovered from COVID-19. The chain recombines TRBV13 with TRBJ1-1; D uncertain. The CDR3 bases are TGTGCCAGCAGCTTAGTCGGCACTGAAGCTTTCTTT. It is translated as CASSLVGTEAFF.